This T cell receptor (beta chain) is from a study of blood T cells in healthy people across ages. Together with a sample-barcoded 5' primer, a J-beta primer mix was included in a second PCR lasting about 7 to 11 cycles. Each of the cDNA molecules was tagged by a template-switch adaptor with 12 random nucleotides. A single record per CDR3 protein comes from TCRdb applying MiXCR to the 5' RACE reads. The repertoire holds hundreds of thousands of distinct CDR3 sequences, with 56% as singletons. V shed 3 bases and J shed 5 bases, with 14 bases lying between them. The length of the CDR3 is 15 residues. Germline CDR1 is MNHNS and CDR2 is SASEGT. Study conclusions and caveats: There was a strong correlation between TCR beta diversity and naive T cell percentage.

Remarks on this clonotype: No antigen is known for it.

This rearrangement joins TRBV6-1 to TRBJ1-5; D perhaps matches TRBD1 (6 bases). The specimen was blood. The sequence came from a man aged 40-50 years in good health. The CDR3 region is CASSDQPQGYQPQHF. CDR3 sequence (DNA): TGTGCCAGCAGTGACCAACCACAGGGCTATCAGCCCCAGCATTTT.